The 5 T cell receptor beta chains listed next were all sequenced from one sample in a study of cytomegalovirus exposure and HLA in healthy donors. Primers for the PCR totalled 60 Vbeta and 13 Jbeta. Method: immunoSEQ multiplex PCR; TCRdb's copy keeps in-frame clones and lacks some. The top ten hold over 0.65% of the sample, which has approximately 160,000 clones, roughly 80% seen once. The sample taken for sequencing was PBMCs. Receptors were obtained from a woman younger than 30 in good health and CMV-seronegative.

This clone occurred once. The chain couples TRBV28 to TRBJ1-2; D may be TRBD1 (5 bases). The CDR3 totals 15 residues. Germline CDR1 and CDR2: MDHEN and SYDVKM. Between the trimmed V and J ends, which lost 3 bases and 6 bases, there was a span of 17 bases. For the CDR3, the DNA is TGTGCCAGCAGTTTGCTCCGGGACTACTTGGATGGCTACACCTTC. Residues: CASSLLRDYLDGYTF.

The chain links TRBV7-9 to TRBJ2-7, with TRBD2 as a possible D gene (6 bases). The CDR3 runs to 14 residues. V was shortened by 1 base and J by 4 bases, with 11 bases between the two germline ends. Per the germline V gene, CDR1 is SEHNR and CDR2 is FQNEAQ (reference sequence). CDR3 protein: CASSLGGLTYEQYF. DNA of the CDR3: TGTGCCAGCAGCTTAGGGGGACTTACGTACGAGCAGTACTTC.

The chain uses TRBV5-6 and TRBJ2-7; 7 nucleotides match TRBD1. This CDR3 region has 13 residues. CDR1 is SGHDT and CDR2 is YYEEEE in the germline V gene. With 4 bases clipped from V and 5 bases from J, the junction kept 6 bases outside the gene matches. Here the CDR3 DNA reads TGTGCCAGCAGCGCCGGGACAGACCACGAGCAGTACTTC. This codes for CASSAGTDHEQYF.

The chain couples TRBV5-4 to TRBJ1-1; tentatively, D is TRBD1 (6 bases). The germline V gene has CDR1 SGHNT and CDR2 YYREEE (reference sequence). With 2 bases removed from V and 5 bases from J, the gap between germline ends came to 13 bases. This CDR3 is built from 14 residues. CDR3 loop: CASSLAGARTEAFF. CDR3 DNA: TGTGCCAGCAGCTTAGCGGGGGCGCGGACTGAAGCTTTCTTT.

V usage is TRBV7-8 and J usage is TRBJ2-7; D perhaps matches TRBD2 (5 bases). Trimming cost V 10 bases and J 2 bases, with 9 bases left between them. From germline, CDR1 is SGHVS and CDR2 FQNEAQ. The CDR3 covers 11 residues. This CDR3 reads CATGKAYEQYF. CDR3 nucleotide sequence: TGTGCCACGGGGAAGGCCTACGAGCAGTACTTC. Together with reference TRBV7-8 and TRBJ2-7, the CDR3 gives the full variable domain: GAGVSQSPRYKVAKRGQDVALRCDPISGHVSLFWYQQALGQGPEFLTYFQNEAQLDKSGLPSDRFFAERPEGSVSTLKIQRTQQEDSAVYLCATGKAYEQYFGPGTRLTVT.